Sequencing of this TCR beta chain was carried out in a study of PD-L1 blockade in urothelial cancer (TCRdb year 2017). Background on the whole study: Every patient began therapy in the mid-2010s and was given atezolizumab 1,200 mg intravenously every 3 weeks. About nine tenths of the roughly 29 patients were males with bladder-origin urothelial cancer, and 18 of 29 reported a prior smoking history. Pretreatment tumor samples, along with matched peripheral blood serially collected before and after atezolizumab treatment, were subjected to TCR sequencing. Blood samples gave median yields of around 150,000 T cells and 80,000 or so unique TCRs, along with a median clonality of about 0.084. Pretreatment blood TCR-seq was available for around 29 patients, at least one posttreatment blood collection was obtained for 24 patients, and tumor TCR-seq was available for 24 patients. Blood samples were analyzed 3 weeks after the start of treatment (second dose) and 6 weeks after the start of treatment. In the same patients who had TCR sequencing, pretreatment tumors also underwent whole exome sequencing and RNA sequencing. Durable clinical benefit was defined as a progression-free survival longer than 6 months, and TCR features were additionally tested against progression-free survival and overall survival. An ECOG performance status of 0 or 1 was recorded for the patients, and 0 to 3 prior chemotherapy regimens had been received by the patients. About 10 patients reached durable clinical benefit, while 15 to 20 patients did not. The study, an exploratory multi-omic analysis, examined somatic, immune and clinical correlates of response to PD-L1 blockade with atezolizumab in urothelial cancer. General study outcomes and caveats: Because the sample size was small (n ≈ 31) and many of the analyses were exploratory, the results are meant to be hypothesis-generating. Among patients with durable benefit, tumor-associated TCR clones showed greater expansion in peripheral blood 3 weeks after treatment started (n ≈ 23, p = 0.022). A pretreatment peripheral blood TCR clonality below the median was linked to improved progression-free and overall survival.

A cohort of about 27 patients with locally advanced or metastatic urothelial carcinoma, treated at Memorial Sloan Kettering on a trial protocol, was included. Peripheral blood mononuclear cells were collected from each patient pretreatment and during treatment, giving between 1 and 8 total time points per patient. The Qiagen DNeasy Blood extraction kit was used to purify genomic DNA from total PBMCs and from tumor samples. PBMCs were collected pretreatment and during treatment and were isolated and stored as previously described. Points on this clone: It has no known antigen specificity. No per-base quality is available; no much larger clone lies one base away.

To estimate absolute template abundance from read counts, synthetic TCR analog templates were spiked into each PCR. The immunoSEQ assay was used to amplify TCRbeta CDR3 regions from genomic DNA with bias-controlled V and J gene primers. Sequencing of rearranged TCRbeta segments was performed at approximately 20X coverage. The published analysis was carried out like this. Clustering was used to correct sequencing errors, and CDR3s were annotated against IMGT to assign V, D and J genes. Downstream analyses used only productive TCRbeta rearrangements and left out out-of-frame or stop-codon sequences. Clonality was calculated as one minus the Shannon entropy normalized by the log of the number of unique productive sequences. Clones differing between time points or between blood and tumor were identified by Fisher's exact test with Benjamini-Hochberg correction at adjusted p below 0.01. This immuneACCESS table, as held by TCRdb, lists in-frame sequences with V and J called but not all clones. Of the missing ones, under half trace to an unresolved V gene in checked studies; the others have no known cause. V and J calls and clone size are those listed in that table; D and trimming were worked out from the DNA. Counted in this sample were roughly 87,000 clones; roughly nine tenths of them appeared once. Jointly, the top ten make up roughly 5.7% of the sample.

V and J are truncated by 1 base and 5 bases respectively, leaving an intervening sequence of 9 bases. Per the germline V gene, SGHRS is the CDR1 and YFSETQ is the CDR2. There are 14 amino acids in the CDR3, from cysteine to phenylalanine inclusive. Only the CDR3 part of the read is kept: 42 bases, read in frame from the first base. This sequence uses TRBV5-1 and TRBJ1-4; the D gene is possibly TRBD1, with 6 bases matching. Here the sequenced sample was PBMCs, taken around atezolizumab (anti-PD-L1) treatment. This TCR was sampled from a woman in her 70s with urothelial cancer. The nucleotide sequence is TGCGCCAGCAGCTTGAACAGGGTAAATGAAAAACTGTTTTTT. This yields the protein CASSLNRVNEKLFF.